Sequencing of this T cell receptor beta chain was carried out in a study of regulatory T cells in long-lasting Graves disease. Study-wide results and limits: TCR diversity was lower in persistent Graves' patients (versus newly diagnosed ones). Persistent disease exhibited a predilection for TRBV28, TRBJ1-2 and TRBJ2-5.

The CDR3 has 13 residues. V was trimmed by 3 bases and J by 4 bases, leaving 9 bases between them. The germline V gene encodes CDR1 LNHDA and CDR2 SQIVND (reference sequence). In building TCR beta libraries, iRepertoire HTBI primers were used together with Arm-PCR of CDR3 regions. Each CDR3 protein gets one entry after TCRdb re-called the multiplex PCR reads with MiXCR. The repertoire has a few hundred thousand distinct CDR3 sequences, about 25% of them found once; the top ten carry approximately 25%. Time point in this sample: persistent/refractory GD, antithyroid drugs over 5 years with positive TRAb. Construction of the TCR library relied on RNA isolated from PBMCs. Guidelines of the American Thyroid Association were used to diagnose Graves' disease. This clonotype came up a few times. Its antigen remains unidentified.

The source material was peripheral blood mononuclear cells (PBMCs), sampled when the disease was refractory, from a patient treated with antithyroid drugs. The source of this sequence is a female donor with Graves disease. The chain recombines TRBV19 with TRBJ1-2; no clear D. The CDR3 loop is CASSMGRGYGYTF. The CDR3 coding sequence is TGTGCCAGTAGTATGGGCCGGGGCTATGGCTACACCTTC.